This T cell receptor beta chain was identified in a study of OX40 agonist ivuxolimab in advanced cancers. Study summary: Partial responses occurred in Three dose-escalation patients, one with hepatocellular carcinoma and two with cutaneous melanoma.

The CDR3 is 18 amino acids. The V and J ends lost 7 bases and 7 bases respectively, with 28 bases between them. Germline-derived CDR1 and CDR2 are SNHLY and FYNNEI. Study-wide findings and caveats: At doses 0.1 to 3.0 mg/kg, CD4+ and CD8+ clones expanded. Some nonresponders likewise displayed low normalized T-cell clonal expansion.

Samples were taken at baseline and on day 1 of cycles 4 and 7. Data came from immunoSEQ multiplex PCR; TCRdb stores just in-frame clones and leaves some out. The table shows 60,000 to 75,000 clones, with 90% to 95% occurring only once. About this clone itself: The antigen remains unidentified.

The clonotype comes from an adult with an advanced solid tumor such as melanoma, head and neck, liver or kidney cancer. The V gene is TRBV2, the J gene TRBJ1-4, with D possibly TRBD1 on 6 matching bases. The source material was CD4+ or CD8+ T cells sorted from blood, sampled in a trial of the OX40 agonist ivuxolimab. CDR3 nucleotide sequence: TGTGCCAGCACCAAAAGGGCCCCGGACAGTCTGCCGGGTGAAAAACTGTTTTTT. This encodes CASTKRAPDSLPGEKLFF.